This TCR beta chain was retrieved from a study of T cell repertoires and HLA-DP antigens. Overall study: Versus self, one alloantigen differed at one groove amino acid, the other at ten.

For pre-culture CD4+ samples, the target was around 210,000 T cell genomes. The repertoire was sequenced with immunoSEQ multiplex PCR; TCRdb's copy has only in-frame clones and lacks some. Of 65,000 to 90,000 clones detected, over 75% appear once; the ten largest clones hold 1.5% to 2%. With regard to this clone: The antigen is unknown.

The origin of this receptor is a man aged 60 to 69 in good health and CMV-seronegative. Material for sequencing was CD4+ T cells from PBMCs.

The CDR3 protein is CASSQDRQGINTEAFF. The DNA of the CDR3 is TGCGCCAGCAGCCAAGACCGACAGGGGATAAACACTGAAGCTTTCTTT. The gene calls are TRBV4-1 and TRBJ1-1, with TRBD1 matching over 8 bases. Germline loops: CDR1 MGHRA, CDR2 YSYEKL. There are 16 residues in the CDR3. J gave up 2 bases and V 0 bases, and 5 bases lay outside the gene matches.